This TCR beta chain was retrieved from a study of blood T cell repertoires in COVID-19. Study information: Samples taken during acute and convalescent COVID-19 were collected in the United States, Italy and Spain. Sources were T cells, B-cell-depleted T cells, or PBMCs; the material itself was cDNA or gDNA.

Original methodology: Reference gene primers were amplified, and this amplification served to estimate nucleated cell counts. Data came from immunoSEQ multiplex PCR; TCRdb stores just in-frame clones and leaves some out. V and J calls and clone size are those listed in that table; D and trimming were worked out from the DNA. Of about 25,000 clones in the sample, 80% to 90% were seen once. Trimming removed 10 bases from V and 4 bases from J, with 13 bases in between. Germline-derived CDR1 and CDR2 are MRHNA and SNTAGT. The CDR3 consists of 12 residues. The source is a man in his 70s with acute or convalescent COVID-19. This chain connects TRBV6-4 to TRBJ1-2, with D unclear. Sequencing was carried out using peripheral blood. CDR3 nucleotides: TGTGCCACCATGAGCTACCTCTATGGCTACACCTTC. Translation: CATMSYLYGYTF.